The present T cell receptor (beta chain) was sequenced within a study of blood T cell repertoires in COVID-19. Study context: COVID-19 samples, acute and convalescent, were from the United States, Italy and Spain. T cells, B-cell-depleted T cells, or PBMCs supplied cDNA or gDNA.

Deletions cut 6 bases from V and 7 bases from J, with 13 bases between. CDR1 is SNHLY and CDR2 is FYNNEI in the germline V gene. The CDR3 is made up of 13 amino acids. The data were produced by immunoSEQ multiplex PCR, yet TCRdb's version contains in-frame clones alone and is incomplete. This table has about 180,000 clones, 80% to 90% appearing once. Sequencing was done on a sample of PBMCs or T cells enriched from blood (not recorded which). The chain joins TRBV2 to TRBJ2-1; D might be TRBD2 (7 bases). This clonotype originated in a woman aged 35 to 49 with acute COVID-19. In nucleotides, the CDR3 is TGTGCCAGCAGGACGGGGGGCACTAATGAGCAGTTCTTC. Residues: CASRTGGTNEQFF. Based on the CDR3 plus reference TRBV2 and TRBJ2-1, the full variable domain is EPEVTQTPSHQVTQMGQEVILRCVPISNHLYFYWYRQILGQKVEFLVSFYNNEISEKSEIFDDQFSVERPDGSNFTLKIRSTKLEDSAMYFCASRTGGTNEQFFGPGTRLTVL.